Here is one T cell receptor beta chain with its context. This clone was found a few times. What antigen it recognizes has not been identified. No much larger clonotype is one base removed from it; base qualities were not supplied. V is pared back by 6 bases and J by 8 bases, with 14 bases lying between the germline termini. Via the germline V gene, CDR1 is KGHSH and CDR2 LQKENI. From its cysteine to its phenylalanine, the CDR3 spans 13 amino acids. This entry keeps only the CDR3 DNA: 39 bases, framed from base 1. The data belong to a study of T cell clonotyping in hematopoietic cell transplantation (TCRdb year 2021). Looking at the study overall: Pretransplant recipient samples were obtained after cytoreduction. A total of 110 to 150 blood samples were gathered in the study from 30 to 40 consecutive transplant recipients along with their related donors. Patient recruitment ran from 2015 to early 2017, and follow-up continued until late 2020 or death. The investigation overall reported the following: Just a small fraction of recipient repertoires overlapped with donor repertoires, and more than 97% appeared de novo at the given depth. Recipient TCR diversity fell after transplant, with pathologically expanded clonotypes rising progressively from day 30 to day 180. Sample size was limited, and cells were not sorted, so CD4 and CD8 repertoire contributions could not be separated. Donor and pretransplant recipient Inverse Simpson Index values predicted broader posttransplant TCR repertoire diversity.

This specimen's time point label, interpreted: recipient sample about 28 days before transplant, after cytoreduction. Blood from recipients was drawn roughly 28 days before transplant, then again at days 30, 100 and 180 after transplant. Nuclei Lysis Solution was used to extract genomic DNA from fresh or cryopreserved unfractionated peripheral blood mononuclear cells. The immunoSEQ assay, a bias-controlled multiplex PCR with V- and J-specific primers, was used to amplify TCR beta CDR3 regions from genomic DNA. In a second PCR step, a proprietary barcode and Illumina adapter sequences were attached to the CDR3 amplicons. An Illumina MiSeq instrument was used for sequencing of the CDR3 libraries. In the source study's methods: Export and quality control were handled in immunoSEQ Analyzer 3.0, while downstream analyses relied on R Bioconductor and Immunarch. Only productive rearrangements in the normalized downsampled data set were used to calculate repertoire metrics. In the normalized cohort, clonotypes with more than 5 templates were defined as pathologically expanded. Repertoire diversity was measured with the Inverse Simpson Index. CMV-specificity analyses were carried out on the non-normalized data set to capture all clonotypes. The immuneACCESS repertoire file appears here via TCRdb, limited to in-frame rearrangements. These files lack a portion of the clones; in checked studies, under half of the deficit traces to unresolved V genes, and the cause of the others is not known. V and J calls and clone size are those listed in that table; D and trimming were worked out from the DNA. This sample gives about 10,000 clones in total; more than 75% of them show up just once. The ten largest clones take up more than 12% of the sample.

The TCR was taken from a woman between 45 and 60 years old with chronic myeloid leukemia. Some clones in this sample may be carry-over from other donors' samples. The material was peripheral blood mononuclear cells, obtained before stem cell transplant. The sequence is built from TRBV18 and TRBJ1-3; no D gene call is confident. CDR3 loop: CASSPSVRDTIYF. DNA sequence: TGTGCCAGCTCGCCCAGTGTACGCGACACCATATATTTT.